The sequence of this T cell receptor beta chain was determined in a study of long-term antiretroviral therapy in people with HIV. As regards this clone: The target antigen is unknown.

Germline V CDR1 and CDR2: MNHNS, SASEGT. Trimming cost V 1 base and J 4 bases, with 17 bases left between them. This CDR3 contains 16 residues. Survey-level immunoSEQ v3.0 assays were run. Sequencing used immunoSEQ multiplex PCR; TCRdb keeps in-frame clones, though not all of them. Of tens of thousands of clones in the sample, about 89% were seen once. Study-level results: Records did not include ART adherence, viral resistance or therapy changes.

The TCR sequence derives from a woman aged 50 to 60 with HIV. J is TRBJ2-7 and V is TRBV6-1; TRBD1 might be the D (6 bases). The sample in question was unsorted PBMCs, obtained 0.1 years before starting antiretroviral therapy. For the CDR3, the DNA is TGTGCCAGCAGTGAAGAGTGGTTGGGGGCTAATTACGAGCAGTACTTC. This translates into CASSEEWLGANYEQYF.